The clone carrying this TCR beta chain was seen more than once but under ten times. What it binds is not known. The data stem from a study of blood T cells in healthy people across ages. Study context: About one barcoded beta molecule was captured per two T cells (by template switching). Overall study findings and caveats: Greater diversity and more naive CD4+ cells were seen in long-lived donors than in aged donors.

Through a sample-barcoded 5' primer and a J-beta primer mix, a second PCR was run for about 6 to 12 cycles. Each cDNA molecule, via a template-switch adaptor with 12 random nucleotides, was tagged. From the 5' RACE reads, TCRdb called clonotypes with MiXCR, one entry per CDR3 protein. The sample contains 800,000 to 1,000,000 distinct CDR3 sequences, around 46% of which appear only once. The receptor was isolated from a man under 40 in good health. Sequencing used blood.

In DNA, the CDR3 is TGTGCCAGCAGCTTAGCGACGGGGGGTTACAATGAGCAGTTCTTC. It codes for CASSLATGGYNEQFF. This sequence joins TRBV7-2 and TRBJ2-1; 7 positions agree with TRBD2. Germline CDR1 and CDR2: SGHTA and FQGNSA. This CDR3 region has 15 residues. J was trimmed by 4 bases and V by 0 bases; bases with no gene match: 3.